This T cell receptor beta chain was captured by sequencing in a study of blood T cell repertoires in COVID-19. Overall study context: Whether acute or convalescent, the COVID-19 samples came from the United States, Italy and Spain.

After removal of 4 bases from V and 8 bases from J, the junction contained 17 bases not matched to a gene. This CDR3 comprises 17 residues. Germline V gene sequence: CDR1 SEHNR, CDR2 FQNEAQ (reference sequence). The data were produced by immunoSEQ multiplex PCR, yet TCRdb's version contains in-frame clones alone and is incomplete. The sample records 150,000 to 200,000 clones, 80% to 95% being singletons. The sequenced material came from peripheral blood. The clonotype originates from a woman aged 45-65 years with acute or convalescent COVID-19. The rearrangement links TRBV7-9 to TRBJ1-2; 9 bases line up with TRBD1. Written as DNA, the CDR3 is TGTGCCAGCAGCTCTCCGAGGGGGTTGGACAGGGGTGAAGGCTACACCTTC. It yields the protein CASSSPRGLDRGEGYTF.